A single sample is the source of the 13 T cell receptor beta chains below, sequenced in a study of blood T cell repertoires in COVID-19. Data came from immunoSEQ multiplex PCR; TCRdb stores just in-frame clones and leaves some out. The sample has 90,000 to 120,000 clones, around nine tenths seen once; the top ten hold less than 1.5%. Sequencing was carried out using peripheral blood. These receptors all stem from a woman aged 25 to 45 with acute or convalescent COVID-19.

The chain is built from TRBV19 and TRBJ1-1; 9 bases align to TRBD1. CDR1 and CDR2 (germline): LNHDA, SQIVND (reference sequence). The CDR3 has 16 residues. The junction had 12 bases not matched to a gene; V was cut back by 6 bases and J by 4 bases. The DNA for the CDR3 is TGTGCCAGTAGGCCACGGGACAGGGAAAAAGTCACTGAAGCTTTCTTT. Protein sequence: CASRPRDREKVTEAFF.

The genes are TRBV19 and TRBJ1-3, with TRBD1 identical over 8 bases. This CDR3 region has 14 residues. CDR1 is LNHDA and CDR2 is SQIVND in the germline V gene (reference sequence). V gave up 4 bases and J gave up 4 bases; unmatched junction bases: 3. CDR3: CASSRQGSGNTIYF. Here the CDR3 DNA reads TGTGCCAGTAGTAGACAGGGGAGCGGAAACACCATATATTTT. Using reference TRBV19 and TRBJ1-3 for the parts outside the CDR3, the full variable domain is DGGITQSPKYLFRKEGQNVTLSCEQNLNHDAMYWYRQDPGQGLRLIYYSQIVNDFQKGDIAEGYSVSREKKESFPLTVTSAQKNPTAFYLCASSRQGSGNTIYFGEGSWLTVV.

The gene calls are TRBV20-1 and TRBJ1-2; unclear D gene. The germline CDR1 and CDR2 sequences are DFQATT and SNEGSKA (reference sequence). This CDR3 contains 11 residues. Trimming stripped 3 bases from V and 6 bases from J, with 8 bases between. Written as DNA, the CDR3 is TGCAGTGCTAGTCCGGAGGATGGCTACACCTTC. Translated, it gives CSASPEDGYTF.

DNA for the CDR3: TGTGCCAGTAGTATACGGGATGTGCGCAATCAGCCCCAGCATTTT. Its protein is CASSIRDVRNQPQHF. The J gene is TRBJ1-5, the V gene TRBV19, with no clear D. Germline lookup yields CDR1 LNHDA and CDR2 SQIVND (reference sequence). CDR3 length: 15 residues. V lost 2 bases and J lost 2, with 10 bases in between.

The chain joins TRBV28 to TRBJ2-5; 9 nucleotides match TRBD1. This CDR3 has 17 residues. V dropped 4 bases and J dropped 5; count of bases not matched to a gene: 14. Germline V gene lookup returns CDR1 MDHEN and CDR2 SYDVKM. The CDR3 DNA sequence: TGTGCCAGCAGTTCAATTGGACAGGGGCGGAGTAAGGAGACCCAGTACTTC. This gives the protein CASSSIGQGRSKETQYF.

The J gene is TRBJ2-1, the V gene TRBV3-1 (or the pseudogene TRBV3-2); 11 bases match TRBD2. Looked up from germline, CDR1 is LGHDT and CDR2 is YNNKEL (reference sequence). With 1 base clipped from V and 8 bases from J, the junction kept 19 bases outside the gene matches. The CDR3 consists of 20 residues. Here the CDR3 DNA reads TGTGCCAGCAGCCAAGGACTAGCGGGAATCGGAGGGACTACTACGCATGAGCAGTTCTTC. Translated: CASSQGLAGIGGTTTHEQFF.

This sequence joins TRBV29-1 and TRBJ2-1, with 7 bases matching TRBD1. The germline CDR1 and CDR2 sequences are SQVTM and ANQGSEA. This CDR3 has 14 amino acids. As DNA, the CDR3 is TGCAGTGCTTCCGGGACAGTGGACTACAATGAGCAGTTCTTC. This translates into CSASGTVDYNEQFF.

The chain carries TRBV14 and TRBJ1-2; 9 bases match TRBD1. CDR1 and CDR2 from the germline V gene are SGHDN and FVKESK. With 3 bases clipped from V and 4 bases from J, the junction kept 12 bases outside the gene matches. The CDR3 runs to 17 residues. The CDR3 DNA sequence: TGTGCCAGCAGCCAGGGACAGGGTTTGGGGCGGTTCTATGGCTACACCTTC. Translation: CASSQGQGLGRFYGYTF.

V gene TRBV14 combines with J gene TRBJ2-7; perhaps TRBD2 as D (5 bases). CDR3 length: 17 residues. V was trimmed by 0 bases and J by 2 bases, leaving 17 bases between them. Germline CDR1 SGHDN, CDR2 FVKESK. This chain's CDR3 is CASSQELGMGSTYEQYF. Here the CDR3 DNA reads TGTGCCAGCAGCCAAGAACTGGGAATGGGGAGCACCTACGAGCAGTACTTC.

This chain joins TRBV13 and TRBJ2-1; 12 bases are shared with TRBD2. CDR1 PRHDT and CDR2 FYEKMQ come from the germline V gene (reference sequence). CDR3 size: 16 residues. The junction had 13 bases not matched to a gene; V was cut back by 8 bases and J by 8 bases. The DNA of the CDR3 is TGTGCCAGCGGATCTAGCGGGAGGGCCTTAAGGGATGAGCAGTTCTTC. Translating gives CASGSSGRALRDEQFF.

This chain connects TRBV7-9 to TRBJ2-1; 8 bases map to TRBD1. The trim removed 4 bases at V and 4 bases at J, leaving 6 bases unmatched. The germline V gene encodes CDR1 SEHNR and CDR2 FQNEAQ (reference sequence). The CDR3 sequence is 15 residues long. The CDR3 coding sequence is TGTGCCAGCAGCTCCGGACAGGGAGGATACAATGAGCAGTTCTTC. The encoded protein is CASSSGQGGYNEQFF.

The chain links TRBV5-6 to TRBJ1-2; 9 bases match TRBD1. Germline-derived CDR1 and CDR2 are SGHDT and YYEEEE. J gave up 2 bases and V 3 bases, and 2 bases lay outside the gene matches. CDR3 length: 14 residues. For the CDR3, the DNA is TGTGCCAGCAGCTACGGGACAGGGAACTATGGCTACACCTTC. Encoded protein: CASSYGTGNYGYTF.

The chain uses TRBV7-9 and TRBJ2-1; D may be TRBD2 (5 bases). Per germline, CDR1 SEHNR and CDR2 FQNEAQ (reference sequence). This CDR3 contains 12 residues. Trimming cost V 2 bases and J 6 bases, with 5 bases left between them. The CDR3 sequence is CASSLRGNEQFF. The CDR3 coding sequence is TGTGCCAGCAGCTTACGGGGCAATGAGCAGTTCTTC.